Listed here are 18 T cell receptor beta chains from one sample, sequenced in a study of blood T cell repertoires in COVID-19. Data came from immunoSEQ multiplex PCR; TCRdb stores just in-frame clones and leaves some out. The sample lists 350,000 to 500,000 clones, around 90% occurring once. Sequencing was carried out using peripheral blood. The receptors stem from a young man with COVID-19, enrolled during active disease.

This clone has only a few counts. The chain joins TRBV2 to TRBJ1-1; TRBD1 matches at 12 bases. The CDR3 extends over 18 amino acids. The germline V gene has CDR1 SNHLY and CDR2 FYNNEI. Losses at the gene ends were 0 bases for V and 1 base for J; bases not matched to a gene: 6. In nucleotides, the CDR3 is TGTGCCAGCAGTGAAGCGGTCCGGGACAGGGGGCAGAACACTGAAGCTTTCTTT. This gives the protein CASSEAVRDRGQNTEAFF.

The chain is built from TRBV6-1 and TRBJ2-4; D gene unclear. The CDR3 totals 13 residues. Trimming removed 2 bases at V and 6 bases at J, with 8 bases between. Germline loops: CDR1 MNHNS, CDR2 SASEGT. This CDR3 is CASSERVSNIQYF. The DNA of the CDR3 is TGTGCCAGCAGTGAACGGGTGTCAAACATTCAGTACTTC.

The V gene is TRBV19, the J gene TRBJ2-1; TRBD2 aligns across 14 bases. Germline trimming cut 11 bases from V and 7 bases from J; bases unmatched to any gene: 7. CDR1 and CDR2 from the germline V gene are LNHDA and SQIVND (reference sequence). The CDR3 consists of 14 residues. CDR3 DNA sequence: TGTGCCTCCCGACTAGCGGGGGGGCAGAATGAGCAGTTCTTC. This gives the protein CASRLAGGQNEQFF.

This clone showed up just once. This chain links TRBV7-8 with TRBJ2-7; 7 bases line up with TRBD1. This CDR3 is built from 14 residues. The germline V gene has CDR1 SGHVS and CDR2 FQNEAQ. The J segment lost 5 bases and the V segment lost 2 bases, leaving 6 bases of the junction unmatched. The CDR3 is CASSLPGQFHEQYF. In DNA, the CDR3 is TGTGCCAGCAGCTTACCGGGACAGTTCCACGAGCAGTACTTC.

The chain's CDR3 is CASSTMDRFGQPQHF. CDR3 nucleotide sequence: TGTGCCAGCAGTACAATGGACAGGTTCGGTCAGCCCCAGCATTTT. The chain carries TRBV6-5 and TRBJ1-5; 7 bases are a match to TRBD1. Germline CDR1 reads MNHEY; CDR2 reads SVGAGI. V gave up 5 bases and J gave up 6 bases; unmatched junction bases: 10. The CDR3 is 15 residues long.

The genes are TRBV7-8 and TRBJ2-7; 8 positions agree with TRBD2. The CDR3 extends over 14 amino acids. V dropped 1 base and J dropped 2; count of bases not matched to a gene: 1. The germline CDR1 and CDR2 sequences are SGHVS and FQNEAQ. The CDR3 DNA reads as TGTGCCAGCAGCTTAGAACTAGCGGCCTACGAGCAGTACTTC. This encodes CASSLELAAYEQYF.

The CDR3 sequence: CASSATGDWNQPQHF. The CDR3 DNA follows: TGCGCCAGCAGCGCGACAGGAGATTGGAATCAGCCCCAGCATTTT. The gene calls are TRBV5-1 and TRBJ1-5, with TRBD1 as a possible D gene (6 bases). This CDR3 is 15 amino acids long. V was shortened by 4 bases and J by 4 bases, with 15 bases between the two germline ends. Germline lookup yields CDR1 SGHRS and CDR2 YFSETQ.

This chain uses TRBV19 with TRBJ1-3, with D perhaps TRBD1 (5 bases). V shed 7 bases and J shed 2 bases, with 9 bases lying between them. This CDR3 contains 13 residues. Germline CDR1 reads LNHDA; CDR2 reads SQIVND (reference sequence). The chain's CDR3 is CASNWGAGNTIYF. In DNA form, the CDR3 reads TGTGCCAGTAACTGGGGCGCTGGAAACACCATATATTTT.

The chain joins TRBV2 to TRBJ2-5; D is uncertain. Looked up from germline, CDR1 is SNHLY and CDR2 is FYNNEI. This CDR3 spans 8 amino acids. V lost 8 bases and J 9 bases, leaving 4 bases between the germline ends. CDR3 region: CASSAQYF. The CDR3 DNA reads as TGTGCCAGCTCGGCCCAGTACTTC.

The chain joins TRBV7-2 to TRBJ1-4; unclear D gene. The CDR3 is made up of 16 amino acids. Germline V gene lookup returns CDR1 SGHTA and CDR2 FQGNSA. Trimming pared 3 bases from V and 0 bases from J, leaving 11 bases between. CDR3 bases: TGTGCCAGCAGCTTTGGTATACTAACAACTAATGAAAAACTGTTTTTT. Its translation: CASSFGILTTNEKLFF.

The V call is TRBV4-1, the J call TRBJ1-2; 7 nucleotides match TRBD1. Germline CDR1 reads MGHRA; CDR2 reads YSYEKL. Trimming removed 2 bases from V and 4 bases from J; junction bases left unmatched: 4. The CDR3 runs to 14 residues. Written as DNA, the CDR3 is TGCGCCAGCAGCCAACGGACAGGACCCTATGGCTACACCTTC. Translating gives CASSQRTGPYGYTF.

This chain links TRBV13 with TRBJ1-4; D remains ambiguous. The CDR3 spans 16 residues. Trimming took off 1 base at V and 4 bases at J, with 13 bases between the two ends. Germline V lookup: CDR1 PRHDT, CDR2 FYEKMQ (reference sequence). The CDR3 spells CASSLESETSNEKLFF. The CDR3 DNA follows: TGTGCCAGCAGCTTAGAGTCAGAGACTAGTAATGAAAAACTGTTTTTT.

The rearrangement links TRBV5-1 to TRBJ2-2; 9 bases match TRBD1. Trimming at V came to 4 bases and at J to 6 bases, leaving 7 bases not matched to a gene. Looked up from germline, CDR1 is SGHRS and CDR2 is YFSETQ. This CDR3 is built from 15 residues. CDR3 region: CASSRRDRDAGELFF. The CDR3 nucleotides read TGCGCCAGCAGCCGCCGGGACAGGGATGCCGGGGAGCTGTTTTTT.

In DNA form, the CDR3 reads TGTGCCAGCAGATCGAACCGGGACAGGGGCACTGAAGCTTTCTTT. Residues: CASRSNRDRGTEAFF. The gene calls are TRBV11-1 and TRBJ1-1; 10 nucleotides line up with TRBD1. The J segment lost 4 bases and the V segment lost 6 bases, leaving 8 bases of the junction unmatched. The length of the CDR3 is 15 residues. Per germline, CDR1 SGHAT and CDR2 FQDESV (reference sequence).

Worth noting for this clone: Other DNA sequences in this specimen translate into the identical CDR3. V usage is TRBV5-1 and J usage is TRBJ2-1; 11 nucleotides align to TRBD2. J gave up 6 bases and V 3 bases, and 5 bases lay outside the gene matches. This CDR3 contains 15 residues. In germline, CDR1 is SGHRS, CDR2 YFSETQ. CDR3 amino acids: CASSSLAGAGNEQFF. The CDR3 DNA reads TGCGCCAGCAGCTCACTAGCGGGAGCCGGCAATGAGCAGTTCTTC.

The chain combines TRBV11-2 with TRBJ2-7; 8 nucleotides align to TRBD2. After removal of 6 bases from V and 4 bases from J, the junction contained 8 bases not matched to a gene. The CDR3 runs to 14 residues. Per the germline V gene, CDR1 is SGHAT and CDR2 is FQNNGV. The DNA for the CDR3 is TGTGCCAGCAGTAAACGTTTAGCGGGGTACGAGCAGTACTTC. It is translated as CASSKRLAGYEQYF.

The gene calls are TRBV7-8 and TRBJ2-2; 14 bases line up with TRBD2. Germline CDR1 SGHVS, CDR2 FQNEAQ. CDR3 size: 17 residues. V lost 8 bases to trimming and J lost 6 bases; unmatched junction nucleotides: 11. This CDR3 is CASRQGLAGVYAGELFF. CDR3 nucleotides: TGTGCCAGCCGGCAGGGACTAGCGGGAGTTTACGCCGGGGAGCTGTTTTTT. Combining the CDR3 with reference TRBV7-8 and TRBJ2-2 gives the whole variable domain GAGVSQSPRYKVAKRGQDVALRCDPISGHVSLFWYQQALGQGPEFLTYFQNEAQLDKSGLPSDRFFAERPEGSVSTLKIQRTQQEDSAVYLCASRQGLAGVYAGELFFGEGSRLTVL.

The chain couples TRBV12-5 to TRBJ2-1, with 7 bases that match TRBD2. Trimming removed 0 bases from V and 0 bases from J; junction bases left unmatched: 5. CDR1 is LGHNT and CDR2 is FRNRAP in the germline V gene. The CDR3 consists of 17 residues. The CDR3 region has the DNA TGTGCTAGTGGTTTGGTAGTAGCGGGTAGCTCCTACAATGAGCAGTTCTTC. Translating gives CASGLVVAGSSYNEQFF.